The clone carrying this TCR beta chain was counted once. Its antigen remains unknown. Treatment specified: some 20 received Ad26.COV2.S at low or high dose, single or two shots; about 5 received placebo; per-sample allocation not given. After the first vaccine or placebo injection, samples were drawn on day 63. Profiled with immunoSEQ multiplex PCR; TCRdb holds only in-frame clones, not every one. The repertoire holds about 320,000 clones, with around 84% as singletons. These data are taken from a study of Ad26.COV2.S vaccination and SARS-CoV-2 variants. Study background: In the COV1001 trial, the donor was in the Ad26.COV2.S arm. Ad26.COV2.S shots went into the muscle once or twice, 56 days apart.

V lost 6 bases to trimming and J lost 10 bases, with 12 bases between them. The germline V gene encodes CDR1 LNHDA and CDR2 SQIVND (reference sequence). The CDR3 consists of 11 residues. Findings of the study overall: Comparability of non-spike TCR breadth was observed across vaccine and placebo recipients.

This specimen consisted of peripheral blood, obtained in a trial of Ad26.COV2.S vaccine versus placebo. This rearrangement joins TRBV19 to TRBJ1-2, with unresolved D. The TCR originated in a person aged 18-65 years who received the Ad26.COV2.S COVID-19 vaccine or a placebo. The CDR3 region has the DNA TGTGCCAGTAGCCAACTTGAGATCTACACCTTC. Its protein is CASSQLEIYTF. Variable domain in full (rest from reference TRBV19 and TRBJ1-2): DGGITQSPKYLFRKEGQNVTLSCEQNLNHDAMYWYRQDPGQGLRLIYYSQIVNDFQKGDIAEGYSVSREKKESFPLTVTSAQKNPTAFYLCASSQLEIYTFGSGTRLTVV.